The present entry profiles one T cell receptor (beta chain) with its context. The sample originates from a study of cytomegalovirus exposure and HLA in healthy donors. On the study more broadly: The 120 million or so unique TCR beta sequences, from about 180 million T cells, were found by an earlier analysis. There were 65 million to 85 million unique TCRs (from HLA-typed donors) in an early data release.

This CDR3 has 15 residues. Germline V gives CDR1 SGHKS, CDR2 YYEKEE (reference sequence). The V gene end was trimmed by 2 bases and the J gene end by 5 bases; junction bases not matched to a gene: 4. Primers for the PCR totalled 60 Vbeta and 13 Jbeta. Sequencing was performed with immunoSEQ multiplex PCR; in TCRdb, only in-frame clones are kept and a portion is missing. The data include 55,000 to 80,000 clones; the top ten clones carry roughly 2.7%. This rearrangement joins TRBV5-5 to TRBJ1-4, with TRBD1 matching over 9 bases. The sequencing sample was made of PBMCs. This TCR derives from a man in his forties or fifties in good health and CMV-seronegative. Here the CDR3 reads CASSFWDRENEKLFF. Written as DNA, the CDR3 is TGTGCCAGCAGCTTTTGGGACAGGGAGAATGAAAAACTGTTTTTT. The variable domain in full, completed from reference TRBV5-5 and TRBJ1-4, reads DAGVTQSPTHLIKTRGQQVTLRCSPISGHKSVSWYQQVLGQGPQFIFQYYEKEERGRGNFPDRFSARQFPNYSSELNVNALLLGDSALYLCASSFWDRENEKLFFGSGTQLSVL.